These 29 T cell receptor beta chains came from one sample sequenced in a study of blood T cell repertoires in COVID-19. TCRdb keeps only in-frame clones here, not all; method: immunoSEQ multiplex PCR. The sample lists 95,000 to 100,000 clones, less than 85% occurring once. The sequenced material came from peripheral blood. These receptors originate from a woman in her seventies with active or convalescent COVID-19.

V gene TRBV5-6 combines with J gene TRBJ1-1, with D tentatively TRBD1 (5 bases). CDR1 is SGHDT and CDR2 is YYEEEE in the germline V gene. V lost 3 bases and J 3 bases, leaving 12 bases between the germline ends. This CDR3 contains 14 residues. The CDR3 DNA sequence: TGTGCCAGCAGCTATATTGACAGCTACACTGAAGCTTTCTTT. It codes for CASSYIDSYTEAFF. Full variable domain (rest looked up from reference TRBV5-6 and TRBJ1-1): DAGVTQSPTHLIKTRGQQVTLRCSPKSGHDTVSWYQQALGQGPQFIFQYYEEEERQRGNFPDRFSGHQFPNYSSELNVNALLLGDSALYLCASSYIDSYTEAFFGQGTRLTVV.

V is TRBV6-6 and J is TRBJ2-5; 10 nucleotides align to TRBD1. The V segment lost 0 bases and the J segment 1 base; nucleotides outside the gene matches: 2. Germline CDR1 is MNHNY and CDR2 is SVGAGI (reference sequence). This CDR3 contains 16 residues. The CDR3 is CASSYSRQGAQETQYF. CDR3 DNA sequence: TGTGCCAGCAGTTACTCGAGACAGGGGGCCCAAGAGACCCAGTACTTC.

The CDR3 DNA is TGTGCCAGCAGTGCCGACAGGTCCTACGAGCAGTACTTC. It specifies CASSADRSYEQYF. This chain links TRBV5-4 with TRBJ2-7; D might be TRBD1 (6 bases). V lost 5 bases to trimming and J lost 1 base, with 10 bases between them. CDR1 is SGHNT and CDR2 is YYREEE in the germline V gene (reference sequence). This CDR3 spans 13 amino acids.

The CDR3 region has the DNA TGTGCCAGCAGGGCCGAGGCCGGGACTAGCGGGTCCCGCACAGATACGCAGTATTTT. Protein sequence: CASRAEAGTSGSRTDTQYF. The V and J genes are TRBV6-4 and TRBJ2-3; 12 bases fit TRBD2. With V trimmed by 6 bases and J by 1 base, 14 bases remained unmatched. There are 19 residues in the CDR3. Per the germline V gene, CDR1 is MRHNA and CDR2 is SNTAGT.

J is TRBJ1-5 and V is TRBV5-6, with D possibly matching TRBD1 (5 bases). The CDR3 spans 14 residues. Trimming shortened V by 0 bases and J by 3 bases, and 7 bases separated the two germline ends. Germline V gene sequence: CDR1 SGHDT, CDR2 YYEEEE. In DNA, the CDR3 is TGTGCCAGCAGCTTGGGACAGCACAATCAGCCCCAGCATTTT. Amino acid sequence: CASSLGQHNQPQHF.

The chain carries TRBV27 and TRBJ1-2; possibly TRBD1 for D (5 bases). CDR1 is MNHEY, CDR2 SMNVEV, per germline (reference sequence). The CDR3 consists of 14 residues. Trimming removed 3 bases from V and 4 bases from J, with 12 bases in between. Here the CDR3 reads CASSLRGLLYGYTF. The CDR3 region has the DNA TGTGCCAGCAGTTTGAGGGGACTTCTCTATGGCTACACCTTC.

V gene TRBV7-2 combines with J gene TRBJ1-1; 9 nucleotides agree with TRBD1. The V segment lost 5 bases and the J segment 5 bases; nucleotides outside the gene matches: 15. The germline CDR1 and CDR2 sequences are SGHTA and FQGNSA. This CDR3 spans 17 amino acids. The CDR3 spells CASSVGRDRARGTEAFF. The CDR3 region has the DNA TGTGCCAGCAGCGTAGGGCGGGACAGGGCGAGAGGAACTGAAGCTTTCTTT.

The chain employs TRBV9 and TRBJ2-1, with 12 bases lining up with TRBD2. Per germline, CDR1 SGDLS and CDR2 YYNGEE. The ends lost 4 bases at V and 5 bases at J; junction bases unmatched: 4. The CDR3 is made up of 15 amino acids. In DNA, the CDR3 is TGTGCCAGCAGCCCACTAGCGGGAGGCCACAATGAGCAGTTCTTC. It encodes CASSPLAGGHNEQFF.

The CDR3 DNA follows: TGTGCCAGTAGTATAGGACAGGGCCGGAGCACTGAAGCTTTCTTT. Its protein is CASSIGQGRSTEAFF. The chain links TRBV19 to TRBJ1-1, with TRBD1 matching over 7 bases. CDR3 size: 15 residues. Germline trimming cut 1 base from V and 4 bases from J; bases unmatched to any gene: 6. Germline V CDR1 and CDR2: LNHDA, SQIVND (reference sequence).

The chain has TRBV7-2 and TRBJ1-1; TRBD1 might be the D (6 bases). Germline assignment: CDR1 SGHTA and CDR2 FQGNSA. V lost 2 bases and J lost 0, with 13 bases in between. The CDR3 runs 16 residues. In nucleotides, the CDR3 is TGTGCCAGCAGCTTAAGGCCGGACAGTATGAACACTGAAGCTTTCTTT. Its protein is CASSLRPDSMNTEAFF.

The chain uses TRBV19 and TRBJ2-2, with D hard to call. CDR1 is LNHDA, CDR2 SQIVND, per germline (reference sequence). CDR3 length: 13 residues. Trimming left V 1 base short and J 5 bases short, with 5 bases between. The CDR3 DNA reads as TGTGCCAGTAGTATAGGCAGTACCGGGGAGCTGTTTTTT. Protein: CASSIGSTGELFF.

J is TRBJ2-1 and V is TRBV7-8, with 9 bases that match TRBD2. The J segment lost 9 bases and the V segment lost 4 bases, leaving 16 bases of the junction unmatched. CDR3 size: 17 residues. CDR1 and CDR2 (germline): SGHVS, FQNEAQ. CDR3 coding DNA: TGTGCCAGCAGCTCCAACCGTCGGCTAGCGGGACGGGGTGAGCAGTTCTTC. Translated: CASSSNRRLAGRGEQFF.

The chain couples TRBV28 to TRBJ1-1; D is unresolved. There are 13 residues in the CDR3. Germline lookup yields CDR1 MDHEN and CDR2 SYDVKM. Between the trimmed V and J ends, which lost 4 bases and 0 bases, there was a span of 6 bases. Here the CDR3 reads CASSSKLNTEAFF. CDR3 nucleotide sequence: TGTGCCAGCAGTTCGAAGCTGAACACTGAAGCTTTCTTT.

The chain combines TRBV5-1 with TRBJ1-4, with D tentatively TRBD1 (5 bases). The germline V gene has CDR1 SGHRS and CDR2 YFSETQ. The CDR3 is made up of 14 amino acids. The V end lost 0 bases, the J end lost 8 bases, and 11 bases lay between the germline ends. The CDR3 is CASSLEGSKEKLFF. The CDR3 DNA follows: TGCGCCAGCAGCTTGGAGGGGTCAAAAGAAAAACTGTTTTTT.

V and J are TRBV21-1 and TRBJ2-1; the tabulated D call, TRBD1, remains unverified against the DNA. TRBV21-1 is deemed a pseudogene. CDR3 length: 14 amino acids. The DNA of the CDR3 is TGTGCCAGCAGCCTCCGGGACAGGGGCAATGAGCAGTTCTTC. Encoded protein: CASSLRDRGNEQFF.

This clone showed up just once. The rearrangement links TRBV11-2 to TRBJ2-5, with D perhaps matching TRBD2 (6 bases). In germline, CDR1 is SGHAT, CDR2 FQNNGV. Trimming shortened V by 1 base and J by 5 bases, and 8 bases separated the two germline ends. This CDR3 spans 13 amino acids. DNA for the CDR3: TGTGCCAGCAGCTTAGGTCTAGCGGAGACCCAGTACTTC. Amino acids: CASSLGLAETQYF.

This sequence joins TRBV28 and TRBJ2-7; D not resolved. CDR3 length: 13 amino acids. Trimming removed 4 bases at V and 6 bases at J, with 13 bases between. CDR1 is MDHEN and CDR2 is SYDVKM in the germline V gene. CDR3 DNA: TGTGCCAGCAGTTCAGCTAGGCCTAGCGAGCAGTACTTC. Amino acids: CASSSARPSEQYF.

The rearrangement links TRBV28 to TRBJ1-5, with 8 positions matching TRBD1. In germline, CDR1 is MDHEN, CDR2 SYDVKM. Losses at the gene ends were 5 bases for V and 0 bases for J; bases not matched to a gene: 6. The CDR3 totals 16 residues. The CDR3 nucleotides read TGTGCCAGCAGTGGGACAGGTTTCCTTAGCAATCAGCCCCAGCATTTT. Residues: CASSGTGFLSNQPQHF.

The chain uses TRBV6-8 and TRBJ2-1; TRBD2 aligns across 13 bases. Germline trimming cut 11 bases from V and 1 base from J; bases unmatched to any gene: 20. Germline CDR1 reads MNHGY; CDR2 reads SAAAGT. The CDR3 length is 20 residues. CDR3 nucleotides: TGTGCCCCGCGCAAAGGACTAGCGGGAGCGATAAACCGATCCTACAATGAGCAGTTCTTC. As protein: CAPRKGLAGAINRSYNEQFF.

The V and J genes are TRBV6-2 or TRBV6-3 and TRBJ1-2, with 7 bases identical to TRBD1. V dropped 0 bases and J dropped 4; count of bases not matched to a gene: 5. CDR3 length equals 15 residues. Looked up from germline, CDR1 is MNHEY and CDR2 is SVGEGT. The CDR3: CASSYSGQQGYGYTF. CDR3 nucleotides: TGTGCCAGCAGTTACTCGGGACAGCAGGGCTATGGCTACACCTTC.

The chain is built from TRBV28 and TRBJ1-3; no clear D. Trimming took off 6 bases at V and 8 bases at J, with 14 bases between the two ends. The CDR3 is 13 amino acids. Germline V lookup: CDR1 MDHEN, CDR2 SYDVKM. The CDR3 region is CASSPRGGYTIYF. CDR3 nucleotide sequence: TGTGCCAGCAGCCCACGGGGTGGCTACACCATATATTTT.

The rearrangement links TRBV27 to TRBJ1-3, with 7 bases fitting TRBD1. Germline V gives CDR1 MNHEY, CDR2 SMNVEV (reference sequence). After removal of 7 bases from V and 3 bases from J, the junction contained 12 bases not matched to a gene. The CDR3 loop spans 16 amino acids. This CDR3 is CASKKDTGVDGNTIYF. CDR3 in DNA: TGTGCCAGCAAAAAAGATACAGGGGTCGATGGAAACACCATATATTTT.

The sample holds one count of this clone. V usage is TRBV4-1 and J usage is TRBJ2-3; D may be TRBD1 (5 bases). Germline V gives CDR1 MGHRA, CDR2 YSYEKL. CDR3 length: 16 amino acids. V was cut by 0 bases and J by 3 bases, with 13 bases left in between. The CDR3 DNA sequence: TGCGCCAGCAGCCAAGATTATGTTGACAGTACAGATACGCAGTATTTT. It is translated as CASSQDYVDSTDTQYF.

The genes are TRBV5-1 and TRBJ1-2; 7 bases map to TRBD1. Losses at the gene ends were 0 bases for V and 8 bases for J; bases not matched to a gene: 7. CDR1 SGHRS and CDR2 YFSETQ come from the germline V gene. The length of the CDR3 is 14 residues. CDR3 nucleotides: TGCGCCAGCAGCTTGGCCTCAACAGGGGAAGGCTACACCTTC. Its translation is CASSLASTGEGYTF.

The chain is built from TRBV19 and TRBJ2-7, with 9 nucleotides matching TRBD1. The CDR3 length is 13 residues. V trimming: 4 bases; J trimming: 6 bases; junction bases outside the gene matches: 4. Germline V gives CDR1 LNHDA, CDR2 SQIVND (reference sequence). For the CDR3, the DNA is TGTGCCAGTAGTAGGGACAGGGTAAGCGAGCAGTACTTC. Its translation is CASSRDRVSEQYF.

This sequence joins TRBV5-1 and TRBJ2-1; 8 bases align to TRBD2. This CDR3 comprises 14 residues. The V gene end was trimmed by 5 bases and the J gene end by 4 bases; junction bases not matched to a gene: 5. Germline V lookup: CDR1 SGHRS, CDR2 YFSETQ. This CDR3 is CASSRPSGYNEQFF. The CDR3 DNA follows: TGCGCCAGCAGTCGACCTAGCGGGTACAATGAGCAGTTCTTC.

This clone was observed a handful of times. The chain combines TRBV27 with TRBJ2-3; unclear D gene. V was shortened by 7 bases and J by 1 base, with 15 bases between the two germline ends. Germline V lookup: CDR1 MNHEY, CDR2 SMNVEV (reference sequence). The CDR3 totals 15 residues. The CDR3 DNA reads TGTGCCAGCAAATCGAGGCGAACGGGCACAGATACGCAGTATTTT. It encodes CASKSRRTGTDTQYF.

This clone was recorded a few times. The rearrangement uses TRBV29-1 and TRBJ2-7; TRBD1 aligns across 7 bases. Trimming removed 8 bases from V and 3 bases from J; junction bases left unmatched: 7. The germline gives CDR1 SQVTM, CDR2 ANQGSEA. The CDR3 has 12 residues. CDR3 loop: CSYSTGDYEQYF. Here the CDR3 DNA reads TGCAGCTACTCTACAGGGGACTACGAGCAGTACTTC.

The J gene is TRBJ2-3, the V gene TRBV7-2, with a possible D match to TRBD2 (5 bases). The CDR3 consists of 14 residues. Trimming removed 5 bases from V and 5 bases from J, with 14 bases in between. Germline CDR1 is SGHTA and CDR2 is FQGNSA. CDR3 bases: TGTGCCAGCAGCCCCCCTGAGCGGTTAGATACGCAGTATTTT. Protein: CASSPPERLDTQYF. Variable domain in full (rest from reference TRBV7-2 and TRBJ2-3): GAGVSQSPSNKVTEKGKDVELRCDPISGHTALYWYRQSLGQGLEFLIYFQGNSAPDKSGLPSDRFSAERTGGSVSTLTIQRTQQEDSAVYLCASSPPERLDTQYFGPGTRLTVL.